The source of this T cell receptor beta chain is a study of memory CD4+ T cells and cytomegalovirus serostatus. For the study at large: Of the healthy Belgian adults, 9 or 10 were CMV seropositive and 20 to 25 seronegative.

Points from the study as a whole: The CMV-associated TCR signature appears largely within the CD4+ memory repertoire.

Authors' data handling: After removing out-of-frame reads, 2 million to 2.5 million distinct TCRbeta sequences remained. Method: immunoSEQ multiplex PCR; TCRdb's copy keeps in-frame clones and lacks some. V, J and clone size reflect that table, while D and trimming were determined from the DNA. The sample lists approximately 52,000 clones, about 78% occurring once. Germline loops: CDR1 MDHEN, CDR2 SYDVKM. There are 17 residues in the CDR3. Trimming removed 2 bases at V and 5 bases at J, with 16 bases between. Single viable CD3+CD4+CD8-CD45RO+ cells were sorted as the memory CD4+ T cells. Total CD4+ T cells were enriched by CD4 positive selection. Turning to this clone: No antigen is known for it.

The sequenced material came from memory CD4+ T cells from blood. This receptor was taken from an adult in good health and CMV-seronegative. The rearrangement uses TRBV28 and TRBJ1-6; perhaps TRBD1 as D (5 bases). CDR3 nucleotide sequence: TGTGCCAGCAGTTTACCCCGTGGGGCGGTTGATAATTCACCCCTCCACTTT. Translated: CASSLPRGAVDNSPLHF. The full variable domain, in which reference TRBV28 and TRBJ1-6 provide the parts outside the CDR3, is DVKVTQSSRYLVKRTGEKVFLECVQDMDHENMFWYRQDPGLGLRLIYFSYDVKMKEKGDIPEGYSVSREKKERFSLILESASTNQTSMYLCASSLPRGAVDNSPLHFGNGTRLTVT.